Presented here are 2 T cell receptor beta chains from one specimen sequenced in a study of identical twins. MiXCR was run by TCRdb on the 5' RACE reads, yielding one entry per CDR3 protein. The data show roughly 1.6 million distinct CDR3 sequences, 32% seen once. The sample was cord blood. Receptors were obtained from a newborn girl in good health.

The V call is TRBV20-1, the J call TRBJ2-5; TRBD2 agrees at 14 bases. V was pared by 4 bases and J by 4 bases, with 5 bases of the junction left unmatched. The length of the CDR3 is 15 residues. Germline V gene sequence: CDR1 DFQATT, CDR2 SNEGSKA (reference sequence). The CDR3, as DNA: TGCAGTGCTATGACTAGCGGGGGGGCCGGAGAGACCCAGTACTTC. It encodes CSAMTSGGAGETQYF.

The sample holds a few counts of this clonotype. The rearrangement links TRBV6-6 to TRBJ1-2, with D tentatively TRBD1 (5 bases). V lost 0 bases, J lost 0 bases, and 11 bases lay in between. This CDR3 spans 16 amino acids. CDR1 and CDR2 (germline): MNHNY, SVGAGI (reference sequence). The CDR3 nucleotides read TGTGCCAGCAGTTACTCACCGGACAATCCTAACTATGGCTACACCTTC. It encodes CASSYSPDNPNYGYTF.